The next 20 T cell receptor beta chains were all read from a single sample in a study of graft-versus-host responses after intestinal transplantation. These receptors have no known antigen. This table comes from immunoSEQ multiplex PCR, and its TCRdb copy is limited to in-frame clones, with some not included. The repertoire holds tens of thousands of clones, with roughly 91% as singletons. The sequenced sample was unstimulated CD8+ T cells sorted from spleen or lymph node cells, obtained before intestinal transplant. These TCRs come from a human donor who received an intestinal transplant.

CDR3 sequence (DNA): TGTGCCAGCAGCCCGCCGGGACAGAACATGAACACTGAAGCTTTCTTT. Encoded protein: CASSPPGQNMNTEAFF. V usage is TRBV7-8 and J usage is TRBJ1-1; 7 bases map to TRBD1. The CDR3 contains 16 residues. CDR1 and CDR2 (germline): SGHVS, FQNEAQ. Trimming at V came to 5 bases and at J to 0 bases, leaving 9 bases not matched to a gene.

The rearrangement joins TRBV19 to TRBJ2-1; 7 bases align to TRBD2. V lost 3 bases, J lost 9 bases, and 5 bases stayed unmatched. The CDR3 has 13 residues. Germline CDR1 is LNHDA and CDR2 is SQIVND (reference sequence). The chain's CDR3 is CASSILSGGEQFF. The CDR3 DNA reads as TGTGCCAGTAGTATTCTGTCGGGAGGTGAGCAGTTCTTC.

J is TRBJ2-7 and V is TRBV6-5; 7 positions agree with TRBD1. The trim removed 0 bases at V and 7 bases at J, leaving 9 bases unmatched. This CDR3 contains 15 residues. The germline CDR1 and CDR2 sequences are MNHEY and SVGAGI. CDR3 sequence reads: CASSYSGTASGEQYF. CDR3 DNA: TGTGCCAGCAGTTACTCCGGGACAGCGTCTGGGGAGCAGTACTTC.

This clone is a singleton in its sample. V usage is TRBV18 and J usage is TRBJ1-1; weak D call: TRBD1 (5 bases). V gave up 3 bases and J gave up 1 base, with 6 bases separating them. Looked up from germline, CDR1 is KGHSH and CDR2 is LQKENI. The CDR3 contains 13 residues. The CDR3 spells CASSPGGNTEAFF. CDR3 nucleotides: TGTGCCAGCTCACCCGGGGGGAACACTGAAGCTTTCTTT.

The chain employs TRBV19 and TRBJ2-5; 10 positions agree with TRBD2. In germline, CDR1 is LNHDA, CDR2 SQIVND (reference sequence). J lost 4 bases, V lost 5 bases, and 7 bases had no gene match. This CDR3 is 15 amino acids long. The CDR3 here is CASSPSGSEGETQYF. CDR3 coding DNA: TGTGCCAGTAGTCCTAGCGGGAGTGAGGGAGAGACCCAGTACTTC.

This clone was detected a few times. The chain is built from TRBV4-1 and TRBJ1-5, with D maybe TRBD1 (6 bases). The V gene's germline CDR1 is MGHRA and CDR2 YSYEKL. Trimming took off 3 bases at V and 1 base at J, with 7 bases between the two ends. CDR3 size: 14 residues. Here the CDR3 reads CASSHGGSNQPQHF. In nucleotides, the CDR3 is TGCGCCAGCAGCCATGGGGGCAGCAATCAGCCCCAGCATTTT.

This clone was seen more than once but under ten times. CDR3 loop: CASTITGGWTEAFF. The CDR3 DNA is TGTGCCAGCACTATAACAGGGGGCTGGACTGAAGCTTTCTTT. The chain recombines TRBV28 with TRBJ1-1, with TRBD1 matching 9 bases. J gave up 5 bases and V 7 bases, and 8 bases lay outside the gene matches. Germline lookup yields CDR1 MDHEN and CDR2 SYDVKM. The CDR3 loop spans 14 amino acids.

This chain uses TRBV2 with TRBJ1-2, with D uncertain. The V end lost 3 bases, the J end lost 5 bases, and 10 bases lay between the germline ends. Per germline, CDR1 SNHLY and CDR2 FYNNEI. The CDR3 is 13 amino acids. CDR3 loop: CASSDGIGYGYTF. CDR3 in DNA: TGTGCCAGCAGTGACGGGATAGGTTATGGCTACACCTTC.

CDR3 amino acids: CASGVVYPVGSYEQYF. CDR3 nucleotides: TGTGCCAGCGGAGTAGTCTATCCGGTGGGGAGCTACGAGCAGTACTTC. The chain joins TRBV27 to TRBJ2-7; D perhaps matches TRBD2 (5 bases). CDR1 and CDR2 (germline): MNHEY, SMNVEV (reference sequence). Trimming took off 8 bases at V and 3 bases at J, with 23 bases between the two ends. The CDR3 extends over 16 amino acids.

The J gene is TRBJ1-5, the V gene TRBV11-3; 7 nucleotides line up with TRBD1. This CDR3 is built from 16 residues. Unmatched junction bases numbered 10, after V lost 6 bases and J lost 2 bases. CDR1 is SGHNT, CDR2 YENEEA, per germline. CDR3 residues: CASRKTDRHGNQPQHF. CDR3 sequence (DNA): TGTGCCAGCAGAAAAACGGACAGGCACGGCAATCAGCCCCAGCATTTT.

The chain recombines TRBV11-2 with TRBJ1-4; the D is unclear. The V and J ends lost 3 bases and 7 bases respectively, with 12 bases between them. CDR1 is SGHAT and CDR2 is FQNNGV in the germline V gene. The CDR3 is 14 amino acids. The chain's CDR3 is CASSFSPEGEKLFF. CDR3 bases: TGTGCCAGCAGCTTCTCCCCGGAGGGTGAAAAACTGTTTTTT.

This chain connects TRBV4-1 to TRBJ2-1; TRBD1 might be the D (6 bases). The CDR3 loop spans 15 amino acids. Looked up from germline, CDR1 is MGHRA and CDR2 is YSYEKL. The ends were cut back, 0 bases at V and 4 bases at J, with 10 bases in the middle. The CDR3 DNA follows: TGCGCCAGCAGCCAAGATCGACAGGAATACAATGAGCAGTTCTTC. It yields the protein CASSQDRQEYNEQFF.

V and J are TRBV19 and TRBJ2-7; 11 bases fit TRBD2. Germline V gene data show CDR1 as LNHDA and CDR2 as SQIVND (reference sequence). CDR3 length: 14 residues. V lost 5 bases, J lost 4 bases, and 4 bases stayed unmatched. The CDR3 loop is CASSVGLAEYEQYF. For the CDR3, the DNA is TGTGCCAGTAGTGTGGGACTAGCGGAGTACGAGCAGTACTTC.

The CDR3 DNA is TGTGCCAGCAGCCTAATGGGGCCTCCCCTCCACTTT. The encoded protein is CASSLMGPPLHF. The chain is built from TRBV21-1 and TRBJ1-6; no check of the table's D call, TRBD1, against the DNA was made. TRBV21-1 is a listed pseudogene. The CDR3 spans 12 residues.

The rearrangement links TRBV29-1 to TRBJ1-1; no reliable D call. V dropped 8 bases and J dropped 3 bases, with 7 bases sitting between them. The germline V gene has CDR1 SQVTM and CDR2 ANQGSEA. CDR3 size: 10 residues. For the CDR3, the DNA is TGCAGCACGGGAGACACTGAAGCTTTCTTT. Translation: CSTGDTEAFF.

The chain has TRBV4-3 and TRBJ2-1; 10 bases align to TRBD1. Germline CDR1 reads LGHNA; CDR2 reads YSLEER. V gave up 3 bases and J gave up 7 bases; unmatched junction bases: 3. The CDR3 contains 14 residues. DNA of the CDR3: TGCGCCAGCAGCCAGGGGACAGGGGAGAATGAGCAGTTCTTC. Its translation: CASSQGTGENEQFF.

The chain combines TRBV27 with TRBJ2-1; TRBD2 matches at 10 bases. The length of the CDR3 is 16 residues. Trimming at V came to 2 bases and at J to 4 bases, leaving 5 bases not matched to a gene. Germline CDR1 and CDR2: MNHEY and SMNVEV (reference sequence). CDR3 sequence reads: CASSLISTSGYNEQFF. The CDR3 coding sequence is TGTGCCAGCAGTTTAATCTCGACTAGCGGGTACAATGAGCAGTTCTTC.

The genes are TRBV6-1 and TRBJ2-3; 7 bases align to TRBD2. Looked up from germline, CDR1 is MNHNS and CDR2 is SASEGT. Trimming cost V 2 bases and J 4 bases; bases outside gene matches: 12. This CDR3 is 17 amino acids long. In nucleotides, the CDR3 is TGTGCCAGCAGTGAAAGGGCTGGGGGTAGCGGGTCAGATACGCAGTATTTT. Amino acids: CASSERAGGSGSDTQYF.

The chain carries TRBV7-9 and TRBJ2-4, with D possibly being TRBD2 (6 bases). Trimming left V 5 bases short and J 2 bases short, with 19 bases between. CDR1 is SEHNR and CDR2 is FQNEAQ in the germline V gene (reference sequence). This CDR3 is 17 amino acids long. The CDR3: CASSPSGLAWTKNIQYF. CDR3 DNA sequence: TGTGCCAGCAGCCCCTCGGGGCTAGCGTGGACCAAAAACATTCAGTACTTC.

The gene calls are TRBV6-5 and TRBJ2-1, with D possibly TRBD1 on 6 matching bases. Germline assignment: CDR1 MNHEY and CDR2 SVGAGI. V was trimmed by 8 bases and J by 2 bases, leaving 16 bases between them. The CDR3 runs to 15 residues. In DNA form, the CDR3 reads TGTGCCAGCGAATCCCAGGGGAATGCCTACAATGAGCAGTTCTTC. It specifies CASESQGNAYNEQFF.